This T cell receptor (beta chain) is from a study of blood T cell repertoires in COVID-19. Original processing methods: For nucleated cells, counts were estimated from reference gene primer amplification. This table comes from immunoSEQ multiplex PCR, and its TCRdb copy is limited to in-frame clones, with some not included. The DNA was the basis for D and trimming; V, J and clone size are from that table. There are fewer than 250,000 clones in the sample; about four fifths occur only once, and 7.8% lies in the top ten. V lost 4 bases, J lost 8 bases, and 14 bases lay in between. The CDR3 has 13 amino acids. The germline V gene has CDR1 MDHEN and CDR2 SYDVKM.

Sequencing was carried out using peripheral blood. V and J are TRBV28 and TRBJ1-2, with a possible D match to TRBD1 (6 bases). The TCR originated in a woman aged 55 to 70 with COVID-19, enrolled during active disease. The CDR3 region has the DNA TGTGCCAGCAGTTCCTACAGGGCCGAGGGCTACACCTTC. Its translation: CASSSYRAEGYTF.